This record concerns one TCR beta chain sequence. The record originates from a study of identical twins. CDR1 and CDR2 from the germline V gene are MNHEY and SMNVEV (reference sequence). This CDR3 comprises 15 residues. V trimming: 6 bases; J trimming: 0 bases; junction bases outside the gene matches: 7. TCRdb redid the calling of the 5' RACE reads with MiXCR, one entry per CDR3 protein. The profile shows more than 1.5 million distinct CDR3 sequences, roughly a third of them singletons. The sequence derives from a newborn girl in good health. The chain has TRBV27 and TRBJ2-5, with TRBD2 matching 7 bases. Source material: cord blood. The CDR3 sequence is CASRRFGGDQETQYF. The DNA for the CDR3 is TGTGCCAGCAGACGATTTGGGGGGGACCAAGAGACCCAGTACTTC.